Listed below are T cell receptor beta chains from one sample, sequenced in a study of cytomegalovirus exposure and HLA in healthy donors. The repertoire was sequenced with immunoSEQ multiplex PCR; TCRdb's copy has only in-frame clones and lacks some. The sample carries roughly 130,000 clones, over 50% recorded once. The sequenced material came from PBMCs. Receptors originate from a woman aged 40 to 49 in good health and CMV-seropositive. CDR3s include the opening cysteine and the closing phenylalanine or tryptophan. The order of the fields is CDR3 protein, V gene, J gene.

CDR3aa: CASSLYRQGRGEQYF; v_gene: TRBV27; j_gene: TRBJ2-7
CDR3aa: CASSAGSGGGYTF; v_gene: TRBV25-1; j_gene: TRBJ1-2
CDR3aa: CASSQFTGGSSYNEQFF; v_gene: TRBV11-3; j_gene: TRBJ2-1
CDR3aa: CASSLAGAGASNNEQFF; v_gene: TRBV11-2; j_gene: TRBJ2-1
CDR3aa: CASSLGDITNTEAFF; v_gene: TRBV7-9; j_gene: TRBJ1-1
CDR3aa: CASGSGGTTGELFF; v_gene: TRBV12-5; j_gene: TRBJ2-2
CDR3aa: CASSRGTEEKLFF; v_gene: TRBV19; j_gene: TRBJ1-4
CDR3aa: CASSLGRTAYGYTF; v_gene: TRBV5-6; j_gene: TRBJ1-2
CDR3aa: CASSQDPDRGMNRGPNEQFF; v_gene: TRBV4-2; j_gene: TRBJ2-1
CDR3aa: CASSVWTGSFAGELFF; v_gene: TRBV5-1; j_gene: TRBJ2-2
CDR3aa: CASSPGTGGYGYTF; v_gene: TRBV10-1; j_gene: TRBJ1-2
CDR3aa: CASSEDPTGQETQYF; v_gene: TRBV2; j_gene: TRBJ2-5
CDR3aa: CASSETSSGANVLTF; v_gene: TRBV6-4; j_gene: TRBJ2-6
CDR3aa: CASSLGRDRVEQYF; v_gene: TRBV7-6; j_gene: TRBJ2-7
CDR3aa: CASSLVGQAPQPEQFF; v_gene: TRBV5-6; j_gene: TRBJ2-1
CDR3aa: CASSSGQVSSGNTIYF; v_gene: TRBV27; j_gene: TRBJ1-3
CDR3aa: CASSPNTKQGNGYTF; v_gene: TRBV18; j_gene: TRBJ1-2
CDR3aa: CAWTTHADTQYF; v_gene: TRBV30; j_gene: TRBJ2-3
CDR3aa: CASSADRAGANVLTF; v_gene: TRBV2; j_gene: TRBJ2-6
CDR3aa: CASNPGTGPYEQYF; v_gene: TRBV27; j_gene: TRBJ2-7
CDR3aa: CASSPRDYNTGELFF; v_gene: TRBV18; j_gene: TRBJ2-2
CDR3aa: CASRRTSGGPFAELFF; v_gene: TRBV19; j_gene: TRBJ2-2
CDR3aa: CASSKTSMNTEAFF; v_gene: TRBV19; j_gene: TRBJ1-1
CDR3aa: CASRAGGRADTQYF; v_gene: TRBV2; j_gene: TRBJ2-3
CDR3aa: CASSSRGRTGEGNTIYF; v_gene: TRBV7-8; j_gene: TRBJ1-3
CDR3aa: CASSEGHPNTEAFF; v_gene: TRBV6-5; j_gene: TRBJ1-1
CDR3aa: CASSQRTGLNTEAFF; v_gene: TRBV14; j_gene: TRBJ1-1
CDR3aa: CASRIRQGAGGDTQYF; v_gene: TRBV19; j_gene: TRBJ2-3
CDR3aa: CASSLGLAGYNEQFF; v_gene: TRBV27; j_gene: TRBJ2-1
CDR3aa: CASSLPSGAQQYF; v_gene: TRBV27; j_gene: TRBJ2-7
CDR3aa: CASSFRDQETQYF; v_gene: TRBV7-9; j_gene: TRBJ2-5
CDR3aa: CASISVNSDTQYF; v_gene: TRBV13; j_gene: TRBJ2-3
CDR3aa: CASSQLTGYEQYF; v_gene: TRBV7-8; j_gene: TRBJ2-7